Shown below are 23 T cell receptor beta chains from a single sample sequenced in a study of a mutant IDH1 vaccine in newly diagnosed glioma. The time point denotes: week 5, during vaccination. Every single dose of the vaccine, 300 ug of mutant IDH1 20-mer peptide, came with topical imiquimod. What these receptors recognize is not known. Clones were sequenced by immunoSEQ multiplex PCR, and TCRdb holds only the in-frame ones, with some missing. The sample lists about 51,000 clones; 78% were seen once. This specimen consisted of PBMCs, obtained from a glioma patient whose treatment included an IDH1 peptide vaccine. All receptors derive from a man in his forties or fifties with glioma.

This clone was counted only a few times. This chain joins TRBV30 and TRBJ1-1; D may be TRBD1 (5 bases). CDR1 and CDR2 from the germline V gene are GTSNPN and SVGIG (reference sequence). V dropped 3 bases and J dropped 3 bases, with 17 bases sitting between them. This CDR3 is built from 15 residues. The CDR3 protein is CAWSHFDRRYTEAFF. CDR3 nucleotides: TGTGCCTGGAGCCATTTCGACAGACGGTACACTGAAGCTTTCTTT.

This chain connects TRBV6-1 to TRBJ2-5; TRBD1 agrees at 11 bases. Germline V CDR1 and CDR2: MNHNS, SASEGT. The junction had 4 bases not matched to a gene; V was cut back by 4 bases and J by 3 bases. This CDR3 has 15 residues. CDR3 loop: CASSAGDRGEETQYF. CDR3 nucleotides: TGTGCCAGCAGTGCTGGGGACAGGGGGGAAGAGACCCAGTACTTC.

The table lists this clone with a few counts. V usage is TRBV28 and J usage is TRBJ1-5; TRBD1 matches 12 bases. The CDR3 is 15 amino acids. The germline gives CDR1 MDHEN, CDR2 SYDVKM. V was clipped by 7 bases and J by 6 bases; unmatched bases: 7. CDR3 amino acids: CASTPGQGARQPQHF. The CDR3 DNA sequence: TGTGCCAGCACTCCGGGACAGGGGGCGCGTCAGCCCCAGCATTTT. Complete variable domain (other parts from reference TRBV28 and TRBJ1-5): DVKVTQSSRYLVKRTGEKVFLECVQDMDHENMFWYRQDPGLGLRLIYFSYDVKMKEKGDIPEGYSVSREKKERFSLILESASTNQTSMYLCASTPGQGARQPQHFGDGTRLSIL.

The table lists this clone with a count of one. The chain recombines TRBV15 with TRBJ2-1, with unresolved D. The length of the CDR3 is 14 residues. CDR1 LNHNV and CDR2 YYDKDF come from the germline V gene (reference sequence). Between the trimmed V and J ends, which lost 3 bases and 0 bases, there was a span of 6 bases. In DNA, the CDR3 is TGTGCCACCAGCAGGGCGATCTCCTACAATGAGCAGTTCTTC. This gives the protein CATSRAISYNEQFF.

The rearrangement joins TRBV27 to TRBJ2-1; D possibly corresponds to TRBD2 (6 bases). The V end lost 8 bases, the J end lost 0 bases, and 14 bases lay between the germline ends. From germline, CDR1 is MNHEY and CDR2 SMNVEV (reference sequence). This CDR3 is built from 15 residues. The CDR3 reads CASSLLAVSYNEQFF. The CDR3 DNA reads TGTGCCAGCTCCCTCTTAGCGGTCTCCTACAATGAGCAGTTCTTC.

This rearrangement joins TRBV28 to TRBJ2-7; D is perhaps TRBD1 (7 bases). Trimming took off 10 bases at V and 4 bases at J, with 20 bases between the two ends. Germline assignment: CDR1 MDHEN and CDR2 SYDVKM. The CDR3 is 14 residues long. CDR3 nucleotide sequence: TGTGCCATCATGGCGGGGACAGCAACTTACGAGCAGTACTTC. The encoded protein is CAIMAGTATYEQYF.

The chain uses TRBV5-4 and TRBJ2-1; D is unresolved. Deletions cut 2 bases from V and 5 bases from J, with 17 bases between. Germline CDR1 is SGHNT and CDR2 is YYREEE (reference sequence). The CDR3 spans 16 residues. The CDR3 loop is CASSLSSDRTHNEQFF. The CDR3 bases are TGTGCCAGCAGCTTATCCAGCGACCGGACCCACAATGAGCAGTTCTTC.

The V gene is TRBV29-1, the J gene TRBJ2-7, with 9 bases lining up with TRBD1. Germline V gene lookup returns CDR1 SQVTM and CDR2 ANQGSEA. The junction had 0 bases not matched to a gene; V was cut back by 3 bases and J by 0 bases. The CDR3 spans 13 residues. The CDR3 DNA reads TGCAGCGTTGAGACAGGGGGCTCCTACGAGCAGTACTTC. Translation gives CSVETGGSYEQYF.

CDR3 DNA: TGTGCCAGCAGCTTGGACGTCGCGTTCTCTGGCTACACCTTC. Translation gives CASSLDVAFSGYTF. The chain recombines TRBV7-2 with TRBJ1-2; D is unresolved. V was cut by 3 bases and J by 7 bases, with 15 bases left in between. Germline values: CDR1 SGHTA, CDR2 FQGNSA. The CDR3 has 14 residues.

CDR3 residues: CAWSVGLNTEAFF. CDR3 DNA sequence: TGTGCCTGGAGTGTCGGACTGAACACTGAAGCTTTCTTT. The V gene is TRBV30, the J gene TRBJ1-1; D remains unclear. CDR1 is GTSNPN, CDR2 SVGIG, per germline (reference sequence). V lost 0 bases, J lost 0 bases, and 5 bases lay in between. The CDR3 runs to 13 residues.

The CDR3 reads CASSLFGPSMNTEAFF. DNA for the CDR3: TGTGCCAGCAGCTTGTTTGGACCGAGCATGAACACTGAAGCTTTCTTT. V and J are TRBV5-6 and TRBJ1-1; D gene ambiguous. Germline CDR1 SGHDT, CDR2 YYEEEE. Trimming removed 1 base from V and 0 bases from J, with 13 bases in between. This CDR3 region has 16 residues.

J is TRBJ2-1 and V is TRBV6-1; D not resolved. The germline gives CDR1 MNHNS, CDR2 SASEGT. This CDR3 comprises 15 residues. With 0 bases removed from V and 4 bases from J, the gap between germline ends came to 10 bases. In DNA, the CDR3 is TGTGCCAGCAGTGAAGCATGGCAGGTATACAATGAGCAGTTCTTC. It encodes CASSEAWQVYNEQFF.

V and J are TRBV5-1 and TRBJ1-4, with TRBD1 as a possible D gene (6 bases). From germline, CDR1 is SGHRS and CDR2 YFSETQ. The V end was cut by 3 bases, the J end by 8 bases, with 17 bases between. The CDR3 runs to 15 residues. CDR3 DNA sequence: TGCGCCAGCAGCTCCACAGGGTTTATCGGGGAAAAACTGTTTTTT. Its protein product is CASSSTGFIGEKLFF.

The chain couples TRBV19 to TRBJ1-2; D gene uncertain. V gave up 10 bases and J gave up 4 bases, with 10 bases separating them. Germline V gene lookup returns CDR1 LNHDA and CDR2 SQIVND (reference sequence). CDR3 length: 11 amino acids. CDR3: CATFTRYGYTF. The CDR3 DNA reads as TGTGCCACCTTCACCCGCTATGGCTACACCTTC.

The J gene is TRBJ1-1, the V gene TRBV10-3; no firm D call. The CDR3 covers 13 residues. CDR1 and CDR2 (germline): ENHRY, SYGVKD. Trimming took 6 bases from V and 2 from J, leaving 10 bases between them. The CDR3 DNA follows: TGTGCCATCAGAGACACGCCTAACACTGAAGCTTTCTTT. It codes for CAIRDTPNTEAFF.

The rearrangement uses TRBV7-3 and TRBJ2-7; TRBD2 matches 7 bases. There are 15 residues in the CDR3. Germline V gives CDR1 SGHTA, CDR2 FQGTGA. The J segment lost 4 bases and the V segment lost 0 bases, leaving 6 bases of the junction unmatched. CDR3 sequence (DNA): TGTGCCAGCAGCTTAACTCCGGGGGGAAGATACGAGCAGTACTTC. Translating it yields CASSLTPGGRYEQYF.

J is TRBJ1-2 and V is TRBV5-1; D gene uncertain. The CDR3 spans 13 residues. Between the trimmed V and J ends, which lost 4 bases and 9 bases, there was a span of 16 bases. Germline CDR1 SGHRS, CDR2 YFSETQ. Written as DNA, the CDR3 is TGCGCCAGCAGCAACCCCCCGGAGGGAAGCTACACCTTC. Its translation is CASSNPPEGSYTF.

The chain has TRBV27 and TRBJ2-6; D unclear. Trimming took off 5 bases at V and 4 bases at J, with 9 bases between the two ends. This CDR3 contains 14 residues. Per germline, CDR1 MNHEY and CDR2 SMNVEV (reference sequence). CDR3 amino acids: CASSHLSGANVLTF. In DNA, the CDR3 is TGTGCCAGCAGTCATCTGTCCGGGGCCAACGTCCTGACTTTC.

V gene TRBV4-2 combines with J gene TRBJ1-6; 9 positions match TRBD1. Trimming at V came to 0 bases and at J to 10 bases, leaving 13 bases not matched to a gene. This CDR3 spans 18 amino acids. Germline loops: CDR1 LGHNA, CDR2 YNFKEQ. CDR3 region: CASSQDLALGQGDSPLHF. CDR3 in DNA: TGTGCCAGCAGCCAAGATTTAGCATTGGGACAGGGAGACTCACCCCTCCACTTT.

The chain is built from TRBV10-3 and TRBJ2-3; perhaps TRBD1 as D (6 bases). Trimming took 11 bases from V and 0 from J, leaving 18 bases between them. Looked up from germline, CDR1 is ENHRY and CDR2 is SYGVKD. The CDR3 extends over 15 amino acids. The CDR3 sequence: CAPRQVYLSTDTQYF. The CDR3 DNA reads as TGTGCCCCGCGACAGGTGTACCTCAGCACAGATACGCAGTATTTT.

The chain recombines TRBV14 with TRBJ2-3; 7 bases align to TRBD1. This CDR3 spans 18 amino acids. Trimming removed 2 bases from V and 2 bases from J; junction bases left unmatched: 13. Looked up from germline, CDR1 is SGHDN and CDR2 is FVKESK. The CDR3 loop is CASSQRWATGVTTDTQYF. The CDR3 region has the DNA TGTGCCAGCAGCCAAAGATGGGCCACAGGGGTTACCACAGATACGCAGTATTTT.

The V and J genes are TRBV4-3 and TRBJ1-2; 9 positions match TRBD1. The CDR3 is 16 residues long. From germline, CDR1 is LGHNA and CDR2 YSLEER. V gave up 0 bases and J gave up 5 bases; unmatched junction bases: 7. CDR3 residues: CASSQDPGTGKYGYTF. DNA for the CDR3: TGCGCCAGCAGCCAAGATCCCGGGACAGGGAAGTATGGCTACACCTTC.

This chain connects TRBV6-5 to TRBJ2-5; 13 nucleotides match TRBD2. CDR3 size: 15 residues. The junction had 2 bases not matched to a gene; V was cut back by 6 bases and J by 1 base. CDR1 and CDR2 from the germline V gene are MNHEY and SVGAGI. CDR3 coding DNA: TGTGCCAGCAGACTAGCGGGGGGGTCCCAAGAGACCCAGTACTTC. Its translation is CASRLAGGSQETQYF.